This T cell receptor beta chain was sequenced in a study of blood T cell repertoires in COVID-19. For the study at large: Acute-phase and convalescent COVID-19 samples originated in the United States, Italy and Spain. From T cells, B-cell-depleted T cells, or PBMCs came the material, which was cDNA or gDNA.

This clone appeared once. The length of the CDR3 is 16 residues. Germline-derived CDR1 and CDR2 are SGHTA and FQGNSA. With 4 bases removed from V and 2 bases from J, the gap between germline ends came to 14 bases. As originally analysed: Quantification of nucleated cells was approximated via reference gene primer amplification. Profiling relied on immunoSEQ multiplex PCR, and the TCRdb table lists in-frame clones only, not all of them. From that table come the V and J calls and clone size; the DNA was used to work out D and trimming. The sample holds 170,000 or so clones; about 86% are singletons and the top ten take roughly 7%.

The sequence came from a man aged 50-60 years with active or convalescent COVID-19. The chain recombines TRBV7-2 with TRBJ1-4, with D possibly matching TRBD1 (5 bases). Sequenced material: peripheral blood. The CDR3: CASSSLAGDTNEKLFF. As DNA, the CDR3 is TGTGCCAGCAGCTCCCTGGCGGGGGATACTAATGAAAAACTGTTTTTT.